The rows below give T cell receptor beta chains drawn from one sample of a study of T cell clones after liver transplantation. The protocol was immunoSEQ multiplex PCR, while the TCRdb copy is restricted to in-frame clones and leaves out a portion. This sample carries 68,000 or so clones, over 70% of them seen once, and the ten largest clones take about 0.64%. Sample: CD4+ T cells from blood, taken before liver transplant. These receptors came from a human donor who received a liver transplant. Each CDR3 is given with its conserved first and last residue. D genes are given only for firm matches. Some rows mark clone size as missing; the rest say once, few, many or name a class of expanded clone.

cdr3_nt: TGTGCCAGCGATTCGCAAAAGGGCACTGAAGCTTTCTTT
cdr3_aa: CASDSQKGTEAFF
v_call: TRBV2
j_call: TRBJ1-1
clone_size: -
d_call: -

cdr3_nt: TGTGCCAGCAGCGCTATGACAGGGGCGAGCTCTGGAAACACCATATATTTT
cdr3_aa: CASSAMTGASSGNTIYF
v_call: TRBV9
j_call: TRBJ1-3
clone_size: -
d_call: TRBD1

cdr3_nt: TGTGCCAGCAGCCTCGATCGACAGGGGGTTGAAAAACTGTTTTTT
cdr3_aa: CASSLDRQGVEKLFF
v_call: TRBV7-2
j_call: TRBJ1-4
clone_size: -
d_call: TRBD1

cdr3_nt: TGTGCCAGCAGTTATGGACAGGGGCGCAATCAGCCCCAGCATTTT
cdr3_aa: CASSYGQGRNQPQHF
v_call: TRBV28
j_call: TRBJ1-5
clone_size: -
d_call: TRBD1

cdr3_nt: TGTGCCAGCAGCTTAAGGCAGGGTGAGACCCAGTACTTC
cdr3_aa: CASSLRQGETQYF
v_call: TRBV7-9
j_call: TRBJ2-5
clone_size: -
d_call: -

cdr3_nt: TGCGCCAGCAGCTCGCCGGGACTAGCGGGAGTTTTCTACGAGCAGTACTTC
cdr3_aa: CASSSPGLAGVFYEQYF
v_call: TRBV5-1
j_call: TRBJ2-7
clone_size: few
d_call: TRBD2

cdr3_nt: TGCGCCAGCAGCTTGTTAGCGGGAGTGATCGCAGACAACAATGAGCAGTTCTTC
cdr3_aa: CASSLLAGVIADNNEQFF
v_call: TRBV5-1
j_call: TRBJ2-1
clone_size: -
d_call: TRBD2

cdr3_nt: TGTGCCAGCAGCCGACAGGGCCCCAGCACAGATACGCAGTATTTT
cdr3_aa: CASSRQGPSTDTQYF
v_call: TRBV7-3
j_call: TRBJ2-3
clone_size: -
d_call: TRBD1

cdr3_nt: TGTGCCAGCAGTTCCCGAGCGGGAGGGCCCAACGAGCAGTACTTC
cdr3_aa: CASSSRAGGPNEQYF
v_call: TRBV7-8
j_call: TRBJ2-7
clone_size: -
d_call: TRBD2

cdr3_nt: TGCGCCAGCAAAAGAGGGACTAGCTCGTCAGAGACCCAGTACTTC
cdr3_aa: CASKRGTSSSETQYF
v_call: TRBV10-2
j_call: TRBJ2-5
clone_size: -
d_call: TRBD2

cdr3_nt: TGTGCCATCAGTGGTCCGGGGGGAGCGGGCCTATACAGCTCCTACAATGAGCAGTTCTTC
cdr3_aa: CAISGPGGAGLYSSYNEQFF
v_call: TRBV10-3
j_call: TRBJ2-1
clone_size: -
d_call: TRBD2

cdr3_nt: TGTGCCAGCAGTTACGGTAGCGGGGAGCAGTTCTTC
cdr3_aa: CASSYGSGEQFF
v_call: TRBV6-5
j_call: TRBJ2-1
clone_size: -
d_call: TRBD2

cdr3_nt: TGTGCCAGCAGCTTAATTCCGTATATGAACACTGAAGCTTTCTTT
cdr3_aa: CASSLIPYMNTEAFF
v_call: TRBV11-2
j_call: TRBJ1-1
clone_size: -
d_call: -

cdr3_nt: TGTGCCAGCAGTGCAAATCCGGGACAAGGTGGCTACACCTTC
cdr3_aa: CASSANPGQGGYTF
v_call: TRBV6-1
j_call: TRBJ1-2
clone_size: -
d_call: -

cdr3_nt: TGTGCCAGCAGCTTACAGGGGTCCTCTAATGAAAAACTGTTTTTT
cdr3_aa: CASSLQGSSNEKLFF
v_call: TRBV7-9
j_call: TRBJ1-4
clone_size: once
d_call: -

cdr3_nt: TGCGCCAGCAGCCAAGTCCCCGTGGGGGCGGGAAACACCATATATTTT
cdr3_aa: CASSQVPVGAGNTIYF
v_call: TRBV4-1
j_call: TRBJ1-3
clone_size: -
d_call: -

cdr3_nt: TGTGCCAGCAGCTTAGTGGGGGGTCCGGATGGCTACACCTTC
cdr3_aa: CASSLVGGPDGYTF
v_call: TRBV7-9
j_call: TRBJ1-2
clone_size: -
d_call: -

cdr3_nt: TGTGCCAGCAGCTGGGACTCCCCCACGGAGACCCAGTACTTC
cdr3_aa: CASSWDSPTETQYF
v_call: TRBV7-9
j_call: TRBJ2-5
clone_size: -
d_call: -

cdr3_nt: TGCGCCAGCAGCCCTACAGGGGGCACAGATACGCAGTATTTT
cdr3_aa: CASSPTGGTDTQYF
v_call: TRBV5-1
j_call: TRBJ2-3
clone_size: -
d_call: TRBD1

cdr3_nt: TGTGCCAGCAGCCAAGTTGGGAGCGGGAGAAGGTACGAGCAGTACTTC
cdr3_aa: CASSQVGSGRRYEQYF
v_call: TRBV4-2
j_call: TRBJ2-7
clone_size: -
d_call: TRBD2

cdr3_nt: TGTGCCAGCAGTTACGGAGGGTTGGAGGAAAAACTGTTTTTT
cdr3_aa: CASSYGGLEEKLFF
v_call: TRBV6-6
j_call: TRBJ1-4
clone_size: once
d_call: -

cdr3_nt: TGTGCCAGCAGCCAAGAGTCGGGACTAGGCTCCAATGAGCAGTTCTTC
cdr3_aa: CASSQESGLGSNEQFF
v_call: TRBV14
j_call: TRBJ2-1
clone_size: -
d_call: TRBD2

cdr3_nt: TGTGCCAGTAGTCCCCGACAGGGTGGCTACACCTTC
cdr3_aa: CASSPRQGGYTF
v_call: TRBV19
j_call: TRBJ1-2
clone_size: few
d_call: TRBD1

cdr3_nt: TGTGCCAGCAGTCTCGCCGGAGGCACAGATACGCAGTATTTT
cdr3_aa: CASSLAGGTDTQYF
v_call: TRBV28
j_call: TRBJ2-3
clone_size: -
d_call: -

cdr3_nt: TGTGCCAGCAGCTTTTGGACGGTAGGCGGGGAGCTGTTTTTT
cdr3_aa: CASSFWTVGGELFF
v_call: TRBV11-2
j_call: TRBJ2-2
clone_size: -
d_call: -

cdr3_nt: TGCGCCAGCAAAAATTCGGATAGCACAGATACGCAGTATTTT
cdr3_aa: CASKNSDSTDTQYF
v_call: TRBV5-1
j_call: TRBJ2-3
clone_size: -
d_call: -

cdr3_nt: TGTGCCAGCAGTCCCCTAGTGCGGGGGTCCTCCTACGAGCAGTACTTC
cdr3_aa: CASSPLVRGSSYEQYF
v_call: TRBV28
j_call: TRBJ2-7
clone_size: -
d_call: TRBD2

cdr3_nt: TGTGCCAGCAGGGAGAGTTGGGGAAAGGAGACCCAGTACTTC
cdr3_aa: CASRESWGKETQYF
v_call: TRBV28
j_call: TRBJ2-5
clone_size: -
d_call: -